This T cell receptor (beta chain) was recorded in a study of vaccination effects on CD4 cells after COVID-19. Study information: Post-vaccine sampling took place a median of 72 days after the second dose.

Viral peptide pools were used in the ViraFEST assay to expand antigen-specific CD4+ T cells, and sequencing came afterward. Having been cultured for around ten days, the cells underwent CD4+ T cell isolation. It was two doses of either the BNT162b2 or mRNA-1273 vaccine that participants received. Prior SARS-CoV-2 infection was absent in the vaccine recipients, as shown by negative nucleocapsid antibodies. The culture medium for about 2 million PBMC per well included 9.5 to 10 IU/ml IL-2 and about 10 ug/ml peptides. Broader study findings: Clones from infection and from vaccination both contracted markedly late after vaccination.

Concerning this clone itself: What it binds is unknown.

The assay was immunoSEQ multiplex PCR, and TCRdb's table has in-frame clones only and misses some. The repertoire has approximately 28,000 clones, about 80% of them found once; the top ten carry roughly 6%. This CDR3 has 16 amino acids. V was pared by 4 bases and J by 5 bases, with 18 bases between. Germline CDR1 is SGHVS and CDR2 is FQNEAQ. V is TRBV7-8 and J is TRBJ2-4; D is possibly TRBD1 or TRBD2 (7 bases each). The clonotype was recovered from a human donor who received a COVID-19 vaccine. Some clones in this sample may be carry-over from other donors' samples. The sequencing used CD4+ T cells from PBMCs cultured with SARS-CoV-2 spike peptides, collected after COVID-19 vaccination. For the CDR3, the DNA is TGTGCCAGCAGCTGGGGGGGACAGATTAGTCAAAACATTCAGTACTTC. This translates into CASSWGGQISQNIQYF.